Presented here are 10 T cell receptor beta chains from one specimen sequenced in a study of cytomegalovirus exposure and HLA in healthy donors. Profiling relied on immunoSEQ multiplex PCR, and the TCRdb table lists in-frame clones only, not all of them. Of 250,000 to 350,000 clones listed, around nine tenths are singletons. The sample taken for sequencing was PBMCs. These TCRs come from a woman younger than 30 in good health and CMV-seronegative.

This rearrangement joins TRBV27 to TRBJ1-1; 8 bases map to TRBD1. Germline V gene data show CDR1 as MNHEY and CDR2 as SMNVEV (reference sequence). Germline trimming cut 0 bases from V and 7 bases from J; bases unmatched to any gene: 7. The CDR3 contains 15 residues. CDR3 coding DNA: TGTGCCAGCAGTTTATCGGTTTCGGGACAGGTTGAAGCTTTCTTT. Protein sequence: CASSLSVSGQVEAFF.

The V call is TRBV7-9, the J call TRBJ2-7, with D perhaps matching TRBD2 (5 bases). V lost 4 bases, J lost 5 bases, and 6 bases lay in between. The CDR3 has 11 residues. Germline values: CDR1 SEHNR, CDR2 FQNEAQ (reference sequence). The CDR3 DNA is TGTGCCAGCAGCTCCGGGGACGAGCAGTACTTC. It yields the protein CASSSGDEQYF. The full variable domain, in which reference TRBV7-9 and TRBJ2-7 provide the parts outside the CDR3, is DTGVSQNPRHKITKRGQNVTFRCDPISEHNRLYWYRQTLGQGPEFLTYFQNEAQLEKSRLLSDRFSAERPKGSFSTLEIQRTEQGDSAMYLCASSSGDEQYFGPGTRLTVT.

This clone has only one observation. This may arise from a read error, as a much more abundant clone is one base away. V gene TRBV7-8 combines with J gene TRBJ2-7; D might be TRBD2 (6 bases). From germline, CDR1 is SGHVS and CDR2 FQNEAQ. Deletions cut 4 bases from V and 3 bases from J, with 13 bases between. This CDR3 has 14 residues. CDR3 DNA: TGTGCCAGCAGCTCCCGGAGGGCGAACTACGAGCAGTACTTC. This encodes CASSSRRANYEQYF.

The V gene is TRBV11-2, the J gene TRBJ2-5, with no clear D. V was shortened by 8 bases and J by 2 bases, with 6 bases between the two germline ends. This CDR3 spans 11 amino acids. CDR1 SGHAT and CDR2 FQNNGV come from the germline V gene. In nucleotides, the CDR3 is TGTGCCAGCGGGCTACAAGAGACCCAGTACTTC. This codes for CASGLQETQYF.

The CDR3 bases are TGCGCCAGCAGGGTGGACAGCCACACTGAAGCTTTCTTT. This encodes CASRVDSHTEAFF. The rearrangement links TRBV5-1 to TRBJ1-1; TRBD1 is a possible D gene (6 bases). The germline CDR1 and CDR2 sequences are SGHRS and YFSETQ. This CDR3 is built from 13 residues. Trimming took off 5 bases at V and 3 bases at J, with 11 bases between the two ends.

CDR3 sequence: CASSYGTSVYEQYF. As DNA, the CDR3 is TGTGCCAGCAGTTACGGGACTAGCGTTTACGAGCAGTACTTC. J is TRBJ2-7 and V is TRBV6-5, with 10 bases identical to TRBD2. J lost 4 bases, V lost 2 bases, and 2 bases had no gene match. CDR1 is MNHEY, CDR2 SVGAGI, per germline. The CDR3 has 14 residues.

The chain employs TRBV7-6 and TRBJ2-2; TRBD2 is a possible D gene (6 bases). Between the trimmed V and J ends, which lost 5 bases and 1 base, there was a span of 11 bases. Per the germline V gene, CDR1 is SGHVS and CDR2 is FNYEAQ. The CDR3 has 15 amino acids. As DNA, the CDR3 is TGTGCCAGCAGCGTTGGGACTGGGAACACCGGGGAGCTGTTTTTT. Protein sequence: CASSVGTGNTGELFF.

The count of this clone is one. The rearrangement joins TRBV7-7 to TRBJ2-7; 7 positions agree with TRBD2. Trimming removed 1 base from V and 0 bases from J; junction bases left unmatched: 6. The CDR3 runs 16 residues. Germline V gives CDR1 SSHAT, CDR2 FNYEAQ (reference sequence). This CDR3 is CASSLDGREISYEQYF. The CDR3 region has the DNA TGTGCCAGCAGCTTAGATGGGCGGGAGATCTCCTACGAGCAGTACTTC.

The gene calls are TRBV7-2 and TRBJ2-3; a weak D match, TRBD1 (6 bases). This CDR3 is built from 15 residues. V was pared by 4 bases and J by 2 bases, with 13 bases between. CDR1 and CDR2 (germline): SGHTA, FQGNSA. This chain's CDR3 is CASSSGDIFTDTQYF. CDR3 nucleotide sequence: TGTGCCAGCAGCTCCGGGGACATATTCACAGATACGCAGTATTTT.

V gene TRBV6-8 combines with J gene TRBJ1-2; a weak D match, TRBD1 (6 bases). With 3 bases removed from V and 7 bases from J, the gap between germline ends came to 21 bases. The germline CDR1 and CDR2 sequences are MNHGY and SAAAGT. The CDR3 covers 16 residues. The CDR3 is CASSYPGDRRYGGYTF. CDR3 bases: TGTGCCAGCAGTTATCCCGGTGACAGGCGGTACGGTGGCTACACCTTC.